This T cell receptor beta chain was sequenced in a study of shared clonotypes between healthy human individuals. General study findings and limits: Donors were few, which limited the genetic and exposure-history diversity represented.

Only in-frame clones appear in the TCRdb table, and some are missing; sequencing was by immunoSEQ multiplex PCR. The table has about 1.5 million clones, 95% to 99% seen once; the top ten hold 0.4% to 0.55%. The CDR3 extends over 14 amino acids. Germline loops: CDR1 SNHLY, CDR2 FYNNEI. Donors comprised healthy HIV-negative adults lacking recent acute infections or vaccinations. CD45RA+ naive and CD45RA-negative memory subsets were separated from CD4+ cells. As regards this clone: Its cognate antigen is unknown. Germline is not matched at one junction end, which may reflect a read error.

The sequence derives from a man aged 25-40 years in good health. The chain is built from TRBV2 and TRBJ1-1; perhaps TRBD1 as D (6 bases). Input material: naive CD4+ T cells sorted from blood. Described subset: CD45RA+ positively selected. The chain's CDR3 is CASSEGGYNTEAFF. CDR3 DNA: TGTGCCAGCAGCGAAGGGGGTTATAACACTGAAGCTTTCTTT.